This TCR beta chain was observed in a study of shared clonotypes between healthy human individuals. Looking at the study overall: The cohort comprised a couple of women and a few men. Their ages spanned 18 to 49 years. Overall study results and limits: Deeper or shallower sequencing was expected to change how clonotypes are shared among donors. It was observed that about 5% of naive CD4 clonotypes were shared across a handful of donors. Larger estimated richness was generally seen in naive subsets than in memory subsets.

About this clone itself: Its antigen is currently unknown.

Profiling relied on immunoSEQ multiplex PCR, and the TCRdb table lists in-frame clones only, not all of them. Of millions of clones in the sample, 85% to 95% were seen once. Germline CDR1 and CDR2: LGHNA and YSLEER. This CDR3 spans 13 amino acids. Trimming pared 2 bases from V and 1 base from J, leaving 5 bases between. The origin of this receptor is a man aged 18 to 29 in good health. Material for sequencing was naive CD4+ T cells sorted from blood. The subset: CD45RA+ positively selected. V usage is TRBV4-3 and J usage is TRBJ1-1; no clear D. The CDR3 loop reads CASSQSWNTEAFF. The CDR3 nucleotides read TGCGCCAGCAGCCAATCATGGAACACTGAAGCTTTCTTT.